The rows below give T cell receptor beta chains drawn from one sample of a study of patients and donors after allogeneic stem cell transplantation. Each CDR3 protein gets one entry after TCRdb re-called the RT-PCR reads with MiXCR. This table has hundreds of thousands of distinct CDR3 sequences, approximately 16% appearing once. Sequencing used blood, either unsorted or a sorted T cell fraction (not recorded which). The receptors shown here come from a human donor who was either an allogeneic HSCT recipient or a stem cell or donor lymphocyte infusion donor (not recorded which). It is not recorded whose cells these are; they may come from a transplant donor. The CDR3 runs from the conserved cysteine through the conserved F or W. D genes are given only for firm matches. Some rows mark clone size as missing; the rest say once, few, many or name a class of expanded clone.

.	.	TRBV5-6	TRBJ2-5	CASSIQVTETQYF	TGTGCCAGCAGTATACAGGTAACAGAGACCCAGTACTTC
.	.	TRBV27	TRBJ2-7	CASGRNEQYF	TGTGCCAGTGGACGTAACGAGCAGTACTTC
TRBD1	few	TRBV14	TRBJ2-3	CASSQNRGPSTDTQYF	TGTGCCAGCAGCCAGAATAGGGGGCCAAGCACAGATACGCAGTATTTT
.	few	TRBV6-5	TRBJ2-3	CASSYQARVTDTQYF	TGTGCCAGCAGTTACCAAGCCCGGGTAACAGATACGCAGTATTTT
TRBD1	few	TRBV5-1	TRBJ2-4	CASSYRQGGIQYF	TGCGCCAGCAGCTACCGACAGGGGGGCATTCAGTACTTC
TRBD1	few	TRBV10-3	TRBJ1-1	CAITTGEDTEAFF	TGTGCCATAACCACAGGGGAGGACACTGAAGCTTTCTTT
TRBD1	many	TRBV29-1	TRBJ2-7	CSVERFGTGAYEQYF	TGCAGCGTTGAAAGGTTTGGGACAGGTGCCTACGAGCAGTACTTC
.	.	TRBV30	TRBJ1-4	CAWSNPREDEEKLFF	TGTGCCTGGAGTAACCCTCGGGAGGATGAGGAAAAACTGTTTTTT
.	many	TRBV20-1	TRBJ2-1	CSARVASHGSSGFNEQFF	TGCAGTGCTAGAGTGGCGTCCCACGGGTCCTCTGGTTTCAATGAGCAGTTCTTC
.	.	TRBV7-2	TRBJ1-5	CASSLVNRDQPQHF	TGTGCCAGCAGCTTAGTTAACAGGGATCAGCCCCAGCATTTT
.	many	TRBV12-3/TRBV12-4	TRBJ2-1	CASSLKSAEQFF	TGTGCCAGCAGTTTAAAAAGTGCTGAGCAGTTCTTC
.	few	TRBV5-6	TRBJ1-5	CASSFKQGSNQPQHF	TGTGCCAGCAGCTTTAAACAGGGAAGCAATCAGCCCCAGCATTTT